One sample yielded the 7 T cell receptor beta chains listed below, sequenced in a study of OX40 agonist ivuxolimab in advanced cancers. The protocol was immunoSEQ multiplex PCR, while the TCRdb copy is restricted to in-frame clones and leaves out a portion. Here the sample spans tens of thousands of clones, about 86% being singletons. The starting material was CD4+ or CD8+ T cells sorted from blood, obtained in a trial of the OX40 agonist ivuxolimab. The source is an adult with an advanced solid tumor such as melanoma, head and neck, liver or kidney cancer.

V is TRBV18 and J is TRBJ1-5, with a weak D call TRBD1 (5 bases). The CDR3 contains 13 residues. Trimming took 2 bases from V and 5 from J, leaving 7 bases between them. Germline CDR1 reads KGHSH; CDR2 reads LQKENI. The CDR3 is CASSPGGDQPQHF. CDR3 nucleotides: TGTGCCAGCTCACCAGGGGGGGATCAGCCCCAGCATTTT.

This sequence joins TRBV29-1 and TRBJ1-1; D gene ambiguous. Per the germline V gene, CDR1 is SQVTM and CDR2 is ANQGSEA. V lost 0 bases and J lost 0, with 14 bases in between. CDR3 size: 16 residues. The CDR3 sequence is CSVEDRRRPMNTEAFF. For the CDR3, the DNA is TGCAGCGTTGAAGATCGTAGGAGGCCTATGAACACTGAAGCTTTCTTT.

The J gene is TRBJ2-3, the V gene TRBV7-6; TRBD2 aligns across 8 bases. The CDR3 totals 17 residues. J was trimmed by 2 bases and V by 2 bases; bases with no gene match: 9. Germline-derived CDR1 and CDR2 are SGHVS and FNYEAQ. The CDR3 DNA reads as TGTGCCAGCAGCTTATTCGGGGGGGAGCAGACCACAGATACGCAGTATTTT. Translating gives CASSLFGGEQTTDTQYF.

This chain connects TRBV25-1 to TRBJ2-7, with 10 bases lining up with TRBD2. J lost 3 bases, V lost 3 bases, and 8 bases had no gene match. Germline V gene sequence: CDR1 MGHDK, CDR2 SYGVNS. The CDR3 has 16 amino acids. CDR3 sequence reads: CASSDPRASGSYEQYF. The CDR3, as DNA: TGTGCCAGCAGTGATCCGCGGGCTAGCGGGAGCTACGAGCAGTACTTC.

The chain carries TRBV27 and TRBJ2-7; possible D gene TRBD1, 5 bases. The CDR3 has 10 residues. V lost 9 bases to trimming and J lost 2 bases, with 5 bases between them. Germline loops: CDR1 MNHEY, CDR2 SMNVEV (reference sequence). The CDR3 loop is CARGPYEQYF. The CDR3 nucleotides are TGTGCCAGGGGGCCCTACGAGCAGTACTTC.

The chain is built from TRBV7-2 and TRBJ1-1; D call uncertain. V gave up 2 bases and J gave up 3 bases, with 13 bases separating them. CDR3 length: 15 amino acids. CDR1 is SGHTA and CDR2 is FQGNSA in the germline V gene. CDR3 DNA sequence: TGTGCCAGCAGCTTATTTTTCGGAGCAGACACTGAAGCTTTCTTT. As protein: CASSLFFGADTEAFF.

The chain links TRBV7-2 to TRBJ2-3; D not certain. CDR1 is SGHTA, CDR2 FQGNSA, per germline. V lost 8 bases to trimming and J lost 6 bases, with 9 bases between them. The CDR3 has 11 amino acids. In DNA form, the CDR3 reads TGTGCCAGCCGGGCAGGTGATACGCAGTATTTT. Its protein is CASRAGDTQYF.